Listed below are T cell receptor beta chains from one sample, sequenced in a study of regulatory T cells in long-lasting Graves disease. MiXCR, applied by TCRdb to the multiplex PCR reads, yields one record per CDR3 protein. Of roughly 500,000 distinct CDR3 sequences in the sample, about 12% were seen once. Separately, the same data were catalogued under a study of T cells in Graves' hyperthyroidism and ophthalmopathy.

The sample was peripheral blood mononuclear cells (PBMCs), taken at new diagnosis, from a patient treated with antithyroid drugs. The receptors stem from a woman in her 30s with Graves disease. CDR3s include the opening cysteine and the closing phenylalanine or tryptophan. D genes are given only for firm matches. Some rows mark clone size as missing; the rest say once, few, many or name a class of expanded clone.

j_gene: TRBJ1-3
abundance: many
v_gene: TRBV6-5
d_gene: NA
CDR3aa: CASSYSTGNTIYF
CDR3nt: TGTGCCAGCAGTTACTCGACCGGAAACACCATATATTTT

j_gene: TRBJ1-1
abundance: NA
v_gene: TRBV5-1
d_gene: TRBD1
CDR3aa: CASSLAGQGLRAEAFF
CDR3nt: TGCGCCAGCAGCTTGGCGGGACAGGGGCTTCGAGCTGAAGCTTTCTTT

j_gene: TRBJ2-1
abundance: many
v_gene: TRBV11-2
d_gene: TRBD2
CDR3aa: CASSLGLAETQFF
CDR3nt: TGTGCCAGCAGCTTAGGGCTAGCGGAGACGCAGTTCTTC

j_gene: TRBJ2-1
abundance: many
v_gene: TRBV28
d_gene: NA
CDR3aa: CAIRKTHVYNEQFF
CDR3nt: TGTGCCATCAGAAAGACCCACGTATACAATGAGCAGTTCTTC

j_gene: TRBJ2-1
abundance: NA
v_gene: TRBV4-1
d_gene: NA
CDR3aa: CASSQDFRGGRNEQFF
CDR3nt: TGCGCCAGCAGCCAAGATTTTCGCGGAGGCAGGAATGAGCAGTTCTTC

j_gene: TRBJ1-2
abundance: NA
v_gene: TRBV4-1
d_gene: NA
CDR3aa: CASSHGPGMNYGYTF
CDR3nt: TGCGCCAGCAGCCATGGCCCAGGGATGAACTATGGCTACACCTTC

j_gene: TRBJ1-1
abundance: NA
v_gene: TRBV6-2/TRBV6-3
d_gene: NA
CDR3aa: CASSEWGTRSEAFF
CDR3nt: TGTGCCAGCAGTGAGTGGGGGACGCGGTCTGAAGCTTTCTTT

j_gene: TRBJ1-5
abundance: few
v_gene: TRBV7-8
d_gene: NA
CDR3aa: CASSPLWGTQPQHF
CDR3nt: TGTGCCAGCAGCCCGTTGTGGGGGACTCAGCCCCAGCATTTT

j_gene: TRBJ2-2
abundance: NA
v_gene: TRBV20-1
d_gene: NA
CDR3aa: CSARVPNTGELFF
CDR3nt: TGCAGTGCTAGAGTACCGAACACCGGGGAGCTGTTTTTT

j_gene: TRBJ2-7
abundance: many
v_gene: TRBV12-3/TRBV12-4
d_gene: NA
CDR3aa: CASSPLRVGKSYEQYF
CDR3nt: TGTGCCAGCAGTCCCCTACGAGTCGGGAAGTCCTACGAGCAGTACTTC

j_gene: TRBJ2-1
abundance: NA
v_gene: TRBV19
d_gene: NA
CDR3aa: CASSNPFGSGYNEQFF
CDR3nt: TGTGCCAGTAGTAACCCCTTTGGGAGCGGATACAATGAGCAGTTCTTC

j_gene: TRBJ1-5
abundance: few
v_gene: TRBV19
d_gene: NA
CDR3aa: CASSILLVNQPQHF
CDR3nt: TGTGCCAGTAGTATATTACTGGTAAATCAGCCCCAGCATTTT

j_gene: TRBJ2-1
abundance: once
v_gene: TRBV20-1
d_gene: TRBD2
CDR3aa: CSALAGVHEQFF
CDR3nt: TGCAGTGCCCTAGCGGGAGTACATGAGCAGTTCTTC

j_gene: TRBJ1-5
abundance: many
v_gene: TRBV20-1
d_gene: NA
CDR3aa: CSARPARGNQPQHF
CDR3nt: TGCAGTGCTCGACCAGCGCGGGGCAATCAGCCCCAGCATTTT

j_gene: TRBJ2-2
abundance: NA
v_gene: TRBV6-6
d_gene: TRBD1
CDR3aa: CASSYSGQDANTGELFF
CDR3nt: TGTGCCAGCAGTTACTCGGGACAGGACGCGAACACCGGGGAGCTGTTTTTT

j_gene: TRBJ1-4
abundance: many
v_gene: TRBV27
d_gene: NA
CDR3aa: CASRRASTNEKLFF
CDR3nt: TGTGCCAGCCGGCGGGCTTCAACTAATGAAAAACTGTTTTTT

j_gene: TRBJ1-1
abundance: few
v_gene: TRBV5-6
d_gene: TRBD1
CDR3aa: CASSHGDRENTEAFF
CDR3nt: TGTGCCAGCAGCCACGGCGACAGGGAGAACACTGAAGCTTTCTTT